One and the same sample provided the 28 T cell receptor beta chains below, sequenced in a study of shared clonotypes between healthy human individuals (dated by TCRdb to 2020 to 2022). Libraries came from the immunoSEQ multiplex PCR assay. This immuneACCESS table, as held by TCRdb, lists in-frame sequences with V and J called but not all clones. Of the missing ones, under half trace to an unresolved V gene in checked studies; the others have no known cause. For this sample the table gives about 380,000 clones, of which around 96% were detected only once. The ten largest clones add up to around 0.32% of the sample. Input material: memory CD8+ T cells sorted from blood. The cell subset or site label on this specimen signifies: CD45RO+ cells pooled with CCR7-negative TemRA cells. These receptors came from a man aged 25-45 years in good health.

The genes are TRBV7-2 and TRBJ2-1; D may be TRBD2 (5 bases). Trimming took 5 bases from V and 0 from J, leaving 14 bases between them. The CDR3 extends over 16 amino acids. CDR1 SGHTA and CDR2 FQGNSA come from the germline V gene. The CDR3 coding sequence is TGTGCCAGCAGCCGGACTTACCAGAGCTCCTACAATGAGCAGTTCTTC. It specifies CASSRTYQSSYNEQFF.

This chain links TRBV25-1 with TRBJ1-2; 7 bases are a match to TRBD1. This CDR3 has 15 residues. Per the germline V gene, CDR1 is MGHDK and CDR2 is SYGVNS. Trimming at V came to 5 bases and at J to 7 bases, leaving 13 bases not matched to a gene. CDR3 sequence: CASSQSTGLGSGYTF. CDR3 bases: TGTGCCAGCAGTCAGTCGACAGGGCTGGGGTCTGGCTACACCTTC.

The genes are TRBV6-5 and TRBJ2-7, with D tentatively TRBD1 (5 bases). In germline, CDR1 is MNHEY, CDR2 SVGAGI. The CDR3 has 15 amino acids. V was cut by 6 bases and J by 1 base, with 16 bases left in between. The CDR3 region has the DNA TGTGCCAGCAGACCGACAGCCCACCCTTCCTACGAGCAGTACTTC. Protein: CASRPTAHPSYEQYF.

The J gene is TRBJ2-7, the V gene TRBV6-5; 7 nucleotides align to TRBD1. Germline trimming cut 5 bases from V and 2 bases from J; bases unmatched to any gene: 6. Germline assignment: CDR1 MNHEY and CDR2 SVGAGI. This CDR3 comprises 14 residues. The CDR3 DNA sequence: TGTGCCAGCAGTCATACAGGGGTCCCCTACGAGCAGTACTTC. It yields the protein CASSHTGVPYEQYF.

The genes are TRBV14 and TRBJ2-2, with 12 bases aligning to TRBD2. CDR3 length equals 20 residues. Germline trimming cut 0 bases from V and 3 bases from J; bases unmatched to any gene: 11. Germline V gene lookup returns CDR1 SGHDN and CDR2 FVKESK. CDR3 sequence reads: CASSQDVLTSGSGDTGELFF. The CDR3, as DNA: TGTGCCAGCAGCCAAGATGTATTGACTAGCGGGAGTGGGGACACCGGGGAGCTGTTTTTT.

The rearrangement uses TRBV9 and TRBJ2-2; no reliable D call. Germline CDR1 and CDR2: SGDLS and YYNGEE. This CDR3 has 13 amino acids. V was clipped by 0 bases and J by 5 bases, with 5 bases between them. This CDR3 reads CASSVAQTGELFF. CDR3 nucleotide sequence: TGTGCCAGCAGCGTAGCTCAGACCGGGGAGCTGTTTTTT.

The chain carries TRBV30 and TRBJ2-1; D unclear. V was pared by 1 base and J by 0 bases, with 7 bases between. Per germline, CDR1 GTSNPN and CDR2 SVGIG (reference sequence). The CDR3 loop spans 14 amino acids. The DNA of the CDR3 is TGTGCCTGGAGTGGGCCAAGCTCCTACAATGAGCAGTTCTTC. It yields the protein CAWSGPSSYNEQFF. The variable domain in full, with the rest retrieved from reference TRBV30 and TRBJ2-1, is SQTIHQWPATLVQPVGSPLSLECTVEGTSNPNLYWYRQAAGRGLQLLFYSVGIGQISSEVPQNLSASRPQDRQFILSSKKLLLSDSGFYLCAWSGPSSYNEQFFGPGTRLTVL.

The chain has TRBV30 and TRBJ2-7; D is undetermined. This CDR3 has 12 amino acids. V dropped 3 bases and J dropped 1 base, with 7 bases sitting between them. The V gene's germline CDR1 is GTSNPN and CDR2 SVGIG (reference sequence). CDR3 nucleotides: TGTGCCTGGAGCAGCGATTCCTACGAGCAGTACTTC. As protein: CAWSSDSYEQYF.

V is TRBV5-8 and J is TRBJ1-1, with 9 bases fitting TRBD1. V lost 4 bases, J lost 4 bases, and 17 bases stayed unmatched. The CDR3 spans 18 residues. From germline, CDR1 is SGHTS and CDR2 YDEGEE. The CDR3 DNA reads as TGTGCCAGCAGCCAGGGACAGGGTAGGCCCTTATTGACCACTGAAGCTTTCTTT. As protein: CASSQGQGRPLLTTEAFF.

The CDR3 DNA is TGTGCCAGTAGTGCCAAGAGCTCCTACAATGAGCAGTTCTTC. Protein product: CASSAKSSYNEQFF. The chain links TRBV19 to TRBJ2-1; D not certain. Per germline, CDR1 LNHDA and CDR2 SQIVND (reference sequence). The CDR3 has 14 amino acids. The germline V and J ends were trimmed by 5 bases and 0 bases, with 8 bases remaining between them.

J is TRBJ2-2 and V is TRBV19, with D perhaps TRBD2 (5 bases). Germline values: CDR1 LNHDA, CDR2 SQIVND (reference sequence). The CDR3 loop spans 16 amino acids. V was pared by 6 bases and J by 4 bases, with 18 bases between. The CDR3 bases are TGTGCCAGTAGGAAAGTACTAGGTTGGGTCACCGGGGAGCTGTTTTTT. Translating it yields CASRKVLGWVTGELFF.

The chain carries TRBV10-3 and TRBJ2-7; TRBD1 aligns across 9 bases. J lost 1 base, V lost 2 bases, and 6 bases had no gene match. This CDR3 is built from 16 residues. Germline CDR1 ENHRY, CDR2 SYGVKD. CDR3: CAISERGQGRSYEQYF. In DNA, the CDR3 is TGTGCCATCAGTGAGCGAGGACAGGGGCGTTCCTACGAGCAGTACTTC.

The rearrangement uses TRBV7-3 and TRBJ2-7, with TRBD2 identical over 12 bases. Germline V gene data show CDR1 as SGHTA and CDR2 as FQGTGA. V lost 2 bases to trimming and J lost 5 bases; unmatched junction nucleotides: 4. The CDR3 loop spans 15 amino acids. CDR3 loop: CASSLPSGRADEQYF. The CDR3, as DNA: TGTGCCAGCAGCTTACCTAGCGGGAGGGCCGACGAGCAGTACTTC.

V and J are TRBV11-2 and TRBJ2-7; D not resolved. Between the trimmed V and J ends, which lost 5 bases and 3 bases, there was a span of 11 bases. The CDR3 extends over 13 amino acids. CDR1 SGHAT and CDR2 FQNNGV come from the germline V gene. The CDR3 here is CASSPRPDYEQYF. DNA for the CDR3: TGTGCCAGCAGCCCGCGGCCCGACTACGAGCAGTACTTC.

For the CDR3, the DNA is TGTGCCAGCAGCAGGAGTGTAGGGGACTATGGCTACACCTTC. Encoded protein: CASSRSVGDYGYTF. The genes are TRBV5-5 and TRBJ1-2; a possible D gene is TRBD1 (5 bases). Germline V lookup: CDR1 SGHKS, CDR2 YYEKEE (reference sequence). The CDR3 consists of 14 residues. Trimming took 4 bases from V and 3 from J, leaving 13 bases between them.

Of note for this clone: Additional DNA sequences in this sample encode the identical CDR3. The chain employs TRBV18 and TRBJ2-5, with 7 bases aligning to TRBD2. With V trimmed by 3 bases and J by 3 bases, 1 base remained unmatched. Per germline, CDR1 KGHSH and CDR2 LQKENI. The CDR3 is 13 residues long. CDR3 bases: TGTGCCAGCTCACCGGGGGGGAAAGAGACCCAGTACTTC. It specifies CASSPGGKETQYF. Looking up the rest from reference TRBV18 and TRBJ2-5 gives the full variable domain: NAGVMQNPRHLVRRRGQEARLRCSPMKGHSHVYWYRQLPEEGLKFMVYLQKENIIDESGMPKERFSAEFPKEGPSILRIQQVVRGDSAAYFCASSPGGKETQYFGPGTRLLVL.

This chain links TRBV2 with TRBJ2-5; tentatively, D is TRBD1 (6 bases). The end of the DNA fits TRBJ2-7 better, so the J call may be wrong. Germline-derived CDR1 and CDR2 are SNHLY and FYNNEI. The length of the CDR3 is 16 residues. Here the CDR3 DNA reads TGTGCCAGCAGTGACCCCACAGGGATGAGCTCCTACGAGCAGTACTTC. Amino acids: CASSDPTGMSSYEQYF.

About this clone itself: The junction differs from germline at one of its ends, possibly a read error. The V gene is TRBV6-6, the J gene TRBJ2-5; weak D call: TRBD2 (6 bases). This CDR3 has 16 amino acids. The V gene's germline CDR1 is MNHNY and CDR2 SVGAGI (reference sequence). The CDR3 spells CASSDSLALPIETQYF. CDR3 nucleotides: TGTGCCAGCAGTGACTCACTAGCTCTGCCAATTGAGACCCAGTACTTC.

The V and J genes are TRBV7-2 and TRBJ2-1; 8 positions agree with TRBD2. This CDR3 is built from 19 residues. Germline CDR1 is SGHTA and CDR2 is FQGNSA. J gave up 0 bases and V 2 bases, and 12 bases lay outside the gene matches. The CDR3 spells CASSLWVAGYSSSYNEQFF. The DNA of the CDR3 is TGTGCCAGCAGCTTATGGGTAGCGGGGTACTCAAGCTCCTACAATGAGCAGTTCTTC.

The chain carries TRBV10-3 and TRBJ1-1, with 7 bases aligning to TRBD1. The germline gives CDR1 ENHRY, CDR2 SYGVKD. V lost 0 bases to trimming and J lost 0 bases; unmatched junction nucleotides: 7. The CDR3 is 17 amino acids. Here the CDR3 reads CAISESYLGTVNTEAFF. CDR3 sequence (DNA): TGTGCCATCAGTGAGTCGTATTTAGGGACAGTGAACACTGAAGCTTTCTTT.

The chain couples TRBV6-1 to TRBJ1-4, with a tentative D call TRBD1 (6 bases). With 5 bases removed from V and 8 bases from J, the gap between germline ends came to 15 bases. CDR1 and CDR2 from the germline V gene are MNHNS and SASEGT. This CDR3 has 14 amino acids. In DNA, the CDR3 is TGTGCCAGCAGTCCGGGGGGGCGAGGGGAAAAACTGTTTTTT. Residues: CASSPGGRGEKLFF.

The CDR3 spells CASSFGTANQPQHF. CDR3 DNA: TGCGCCAGCAGCTTCGGGACAGCTAATCAGCCCCAGCATTTT. The chain links TRBV5-1 to TRBJ1-5, with 7 bases matching TRBD1. Per the germline V gene, CDR1 is SGHRS and CDR2 is YFSETQ. This CDR3 has 14 amino acids. V was clipped by 2 bases and J by 4 bases; unmatched bases: 3.

V gene TRBV9 combines with J gene TRBJ1-2; D gene uncertain. CDR1 is SGDLS, CDR2 YYNGEE, per germline. V was shortened by 4 bases and J by 4 bases, with 14 bases between the two germline ends. The CDR3 is made up of 14 amino acids. CDR3: CASSLRRTAYGYTF. Written as DNA, the CDR3 is TGTGCCAGCAGCCTACGGAGGACGGCCTATGGCTACACCTTC.

The chain has TRBV9 and TRBJ2-2, with no clear D. Germline loops: CDR1 SGDLS, CDR2 YYNGEE. The CDR3 runs 12 residues. V lost 5 bases to trimming and J lost 4 bases, with 6 bases between them. The CDR3 DNA sequence: TGTGCCAGCAGAGGCCTCACCGGGGAGCTGTTTTTT. Translating it yields CASRGLTGELFF.

CDR3 protein: CASSLRLEWSYEQYF. The CDR3, as DNA: TGTGCCAGCAGCCTCAGACTAGAATGGTCCTACGAGCAGTACTTC. The chain has TRBV7-8 and TRBJ2-7; D is perhaps TRBD2 (6 bases). CDR1 and CDR2 (germline): SGHVS, FQNEAQ. V shed 5 bases and J shed 1 base, with 15 bases lying between them. This CDR3 spans 15 amino acids.

The J gene is TRBJ1-2, the V gene TRBV9; D is uncertain. The CDR3 extends over 13 amino acids. The germline V gene encodes CDR1 SGDLS and CDR2 YYNGEE. V gave up 0 bases and J gave up 4 bases, with 7 bases separating them. The CDR3 reads CASSVGSIYGYTF. As DNA, the CDR3 is TGTGCCAGCAGCGTAGGGTCGATCTATGGCTACACCTTC.

The chain joins TRBV18 to TRBJ1-2; no clear D gene. V lost 0 bases, J lost 4 bases, and 18 bases lay in between. CDR1 and CDR2 (germline): KGHSH, LQKENI. The CDR3 spans 17 residues. The CDR3 nucleotides are TGTGCCAGCTCACCACCGGTGGCGGGAGGCTTCCCCTATGGCTACACCTTC. Protein sequence: CASSPPVAGGFPYGYTF. Using reference TRBV18 and TRBJ1-2 for the parts outside the CDR3, the full variable domain is NAGVMQNPRHLVRRRGQEARLRCSPMKGHSHVYWYRQLPEEGLKFMVYLQKENIIDESGMPKERFSAEFPKEGPSILRIQQVVRGDSAAYFCASSPPVAGGFPYGYTFGSGTRLTVV.

This chain joins TRBV19 and TRBJ2-7; 9 bases align to TRBD1. The CDR3 is 15 amino acids. The V and J ends lost 5 bases and 5 bases, in that order; junction bases with no gene match: 10. CDR1 and CDR2 (germline): LNHDA, SQIVND (reference sequence). The CDR3 DNA is TGTGCCAGTAGTGCAGTTCCGGGACAGGGCCACGAGCAGTACTTC. Its protein product is CASSAVPGQGHEQYF.